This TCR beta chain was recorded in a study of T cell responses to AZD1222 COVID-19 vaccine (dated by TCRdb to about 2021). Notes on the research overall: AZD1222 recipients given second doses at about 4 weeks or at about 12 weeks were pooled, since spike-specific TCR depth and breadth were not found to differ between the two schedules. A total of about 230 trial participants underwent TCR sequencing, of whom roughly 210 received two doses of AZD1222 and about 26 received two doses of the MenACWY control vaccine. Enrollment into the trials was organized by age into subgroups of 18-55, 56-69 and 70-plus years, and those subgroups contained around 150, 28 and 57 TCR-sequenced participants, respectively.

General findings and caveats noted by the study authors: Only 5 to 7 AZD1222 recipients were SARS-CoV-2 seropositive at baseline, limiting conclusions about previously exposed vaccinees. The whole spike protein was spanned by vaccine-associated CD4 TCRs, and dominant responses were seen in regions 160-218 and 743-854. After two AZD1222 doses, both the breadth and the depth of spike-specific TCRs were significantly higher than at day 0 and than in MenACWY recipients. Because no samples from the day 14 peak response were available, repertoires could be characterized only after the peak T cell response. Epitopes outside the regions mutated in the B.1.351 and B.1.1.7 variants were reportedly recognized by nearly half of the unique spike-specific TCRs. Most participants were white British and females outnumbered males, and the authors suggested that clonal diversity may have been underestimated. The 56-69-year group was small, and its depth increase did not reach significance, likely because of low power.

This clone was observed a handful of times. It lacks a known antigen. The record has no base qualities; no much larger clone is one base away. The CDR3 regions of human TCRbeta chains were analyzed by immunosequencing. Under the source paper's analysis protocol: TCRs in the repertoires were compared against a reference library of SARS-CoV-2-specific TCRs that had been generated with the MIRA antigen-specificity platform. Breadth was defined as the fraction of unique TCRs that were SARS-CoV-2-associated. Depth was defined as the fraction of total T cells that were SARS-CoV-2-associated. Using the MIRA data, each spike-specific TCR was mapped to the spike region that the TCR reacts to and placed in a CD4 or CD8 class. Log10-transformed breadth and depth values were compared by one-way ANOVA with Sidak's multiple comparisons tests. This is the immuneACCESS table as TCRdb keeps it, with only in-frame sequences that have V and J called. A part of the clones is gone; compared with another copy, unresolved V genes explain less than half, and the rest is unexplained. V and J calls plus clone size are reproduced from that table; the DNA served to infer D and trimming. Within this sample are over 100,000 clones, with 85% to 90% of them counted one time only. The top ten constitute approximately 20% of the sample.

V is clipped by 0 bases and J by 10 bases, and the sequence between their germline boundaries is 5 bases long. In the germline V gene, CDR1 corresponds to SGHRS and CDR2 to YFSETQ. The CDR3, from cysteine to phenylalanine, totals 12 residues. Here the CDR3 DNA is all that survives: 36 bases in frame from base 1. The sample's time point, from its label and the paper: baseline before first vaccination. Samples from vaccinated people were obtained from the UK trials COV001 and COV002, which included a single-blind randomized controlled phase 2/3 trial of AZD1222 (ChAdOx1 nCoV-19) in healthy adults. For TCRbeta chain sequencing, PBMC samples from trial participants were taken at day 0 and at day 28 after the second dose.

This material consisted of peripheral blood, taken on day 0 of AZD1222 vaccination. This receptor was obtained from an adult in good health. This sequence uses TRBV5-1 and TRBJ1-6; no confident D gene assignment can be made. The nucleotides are TGCGCCAGCAGCTTGGATGGATCACCCCTCCACTTT. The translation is CASSLDGSPLHF. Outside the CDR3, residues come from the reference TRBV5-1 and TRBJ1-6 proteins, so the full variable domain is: KAGVTQTPRYLIKTRGQQVTLSCSPISGHRSVSWYQQTPGQGLQFLFEYFSETQRNKGNFPGRFSGRQFSNSRSEMNVSTLELGDSALYLCASSLDGSPLHFGNGTRLTVT.